This T cell receptor beta chain was captured in a study of beta chain features in type 1 diabetes. Overall study: Sorted cell examination encompassed roughly 110,000,000 cells across all samples.

General study findings and limits: In every one of the four CD4+ subsets, TCRB CDR3s were moderately but significantly shorter in Type 1 diabetes patients.

Expressed TCRB transcripts got sequenced, as all isolated RNA was reverse transcribed. Assay used: immunoSEQ multiplex PCR; TCRdb lists only in-frame clones, some missing. The sample includes around 280,000 clones, around 7.8% of them seen just once. Using CD45RO/CCR7/CD25/CD127/CD95/CD27, CD4+ naive, central memory, regulatory and stem cell-like memory cells were sorted. Populations obtained by sorting all exceeded 95% purity. This clone appeared a few times. Its antigen is unknown. The CDR3 sequence is 11 residues long. The V gene lost 5 bases and the J gene lost 3 bases, with 5 bases spanning the gap. CDR1 is SNHLY, CDR2 FYNNEI, per germline.

The receptor was derived from a woman aged 18-35 years in good health. The source material was central memory CD4+ T cells from blood. The chain is built from TRBV2 and TRBJ2-7; D is uncertain. The CDR3 is CASSSIYEQYF. DNA of the CDR3: TGTGCCAGCAGTTCCATCTACGAGCAGTACTTC.